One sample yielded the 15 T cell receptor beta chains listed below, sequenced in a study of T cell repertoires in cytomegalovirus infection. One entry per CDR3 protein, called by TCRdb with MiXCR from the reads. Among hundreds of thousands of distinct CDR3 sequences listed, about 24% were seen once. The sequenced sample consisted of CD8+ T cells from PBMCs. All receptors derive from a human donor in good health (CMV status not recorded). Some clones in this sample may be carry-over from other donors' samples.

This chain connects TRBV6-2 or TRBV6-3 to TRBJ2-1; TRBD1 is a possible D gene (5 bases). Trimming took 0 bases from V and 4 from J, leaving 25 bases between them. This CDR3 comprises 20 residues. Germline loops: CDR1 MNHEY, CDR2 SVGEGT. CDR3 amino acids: CASSYSFGRALTTSYNEQFF. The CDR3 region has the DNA TGTGCCAGCAGTTACTCGTTCGGCAGGGCATTAACCACTTCGTACAATGAGCAGTTCTTC.

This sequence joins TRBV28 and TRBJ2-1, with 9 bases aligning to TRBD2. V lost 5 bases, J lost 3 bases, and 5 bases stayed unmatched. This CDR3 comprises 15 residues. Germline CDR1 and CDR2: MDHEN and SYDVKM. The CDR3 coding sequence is TGTGCCAGCAGTGACTTAGCGGGAGACTACAATGAGCAGTTCTTC. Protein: CASSDLAGDYNEQFF.

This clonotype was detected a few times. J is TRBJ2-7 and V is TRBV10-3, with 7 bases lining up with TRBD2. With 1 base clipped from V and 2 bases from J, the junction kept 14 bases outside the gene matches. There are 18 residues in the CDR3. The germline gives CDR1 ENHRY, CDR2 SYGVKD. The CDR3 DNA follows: TGTGCCATCAGTGAGTTAGAGGGGAGGGCAGCTACTCCCTACGAGCAGTACTTC. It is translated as CAISELEGRAATPYEQYF.

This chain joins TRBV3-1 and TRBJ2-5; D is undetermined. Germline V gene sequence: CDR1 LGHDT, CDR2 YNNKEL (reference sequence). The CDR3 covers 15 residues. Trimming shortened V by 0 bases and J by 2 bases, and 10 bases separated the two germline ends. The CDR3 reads CASSQEWQDQETQYF. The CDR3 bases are TGTGCCAGCAGCCAAGAGTGGCAAGATCAAGAGACCCAGTACTTC.

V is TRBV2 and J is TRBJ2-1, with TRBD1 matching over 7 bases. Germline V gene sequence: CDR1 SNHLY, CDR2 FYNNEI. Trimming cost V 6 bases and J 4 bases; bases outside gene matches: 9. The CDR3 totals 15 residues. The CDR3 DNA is TGTGCCAGCAGAGCCGGCGACAGGGCTTACAATGAGCAGTTCTTC. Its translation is CASRAGDRAYNEQFF.

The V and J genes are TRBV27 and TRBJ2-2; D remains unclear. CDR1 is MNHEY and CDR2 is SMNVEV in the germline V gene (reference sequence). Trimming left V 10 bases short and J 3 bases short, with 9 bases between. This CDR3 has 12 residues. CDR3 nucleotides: TGTGCCATTAAGGAAGACACCGGGGAGCTGTTTTTT. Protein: CAIKEDTGELFF.

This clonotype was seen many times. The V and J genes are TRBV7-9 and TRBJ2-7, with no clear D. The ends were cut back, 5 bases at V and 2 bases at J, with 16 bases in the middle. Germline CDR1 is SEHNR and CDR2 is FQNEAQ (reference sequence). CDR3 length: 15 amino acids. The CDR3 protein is CASSLDSAGTYEQYF. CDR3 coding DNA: TGTGCCAGCAGCCTCGACTCCGCTGGGACCTACGAGCAGTACTTC.

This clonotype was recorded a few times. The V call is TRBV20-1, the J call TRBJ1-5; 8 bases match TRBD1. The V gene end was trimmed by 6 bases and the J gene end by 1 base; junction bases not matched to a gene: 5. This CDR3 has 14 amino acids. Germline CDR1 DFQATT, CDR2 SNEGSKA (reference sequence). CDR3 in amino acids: CSATDRESNQPQHF. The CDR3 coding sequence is TGCAGTGCGACGGACAGGGAGAGCAATCAGCCCCAGCATTTT.

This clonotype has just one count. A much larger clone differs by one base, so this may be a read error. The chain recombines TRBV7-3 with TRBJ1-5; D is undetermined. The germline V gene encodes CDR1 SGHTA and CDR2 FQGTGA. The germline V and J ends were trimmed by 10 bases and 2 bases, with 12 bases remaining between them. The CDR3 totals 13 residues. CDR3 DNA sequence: TGTGCCAACAGTCCCGAACGCAATCAGCCCCAGCATTTT. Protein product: CANSPERNQPQHF.

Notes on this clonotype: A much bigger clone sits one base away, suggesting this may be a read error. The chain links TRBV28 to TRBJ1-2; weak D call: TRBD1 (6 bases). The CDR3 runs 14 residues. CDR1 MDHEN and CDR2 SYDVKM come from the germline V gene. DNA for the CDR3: TGTGTCAGCAGCCCCCGGGGGGCGGACTATGGCTACACCTTC. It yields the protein CVSSPRGADYGYTF.

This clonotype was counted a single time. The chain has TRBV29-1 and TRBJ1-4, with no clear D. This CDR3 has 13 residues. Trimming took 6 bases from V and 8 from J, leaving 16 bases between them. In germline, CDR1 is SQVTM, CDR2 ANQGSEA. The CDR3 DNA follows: TGCAGCGTGGAGGCTCGGGGTGAGGAAAAACTGTTTTTT. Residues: CSVEARGEEKLFF.

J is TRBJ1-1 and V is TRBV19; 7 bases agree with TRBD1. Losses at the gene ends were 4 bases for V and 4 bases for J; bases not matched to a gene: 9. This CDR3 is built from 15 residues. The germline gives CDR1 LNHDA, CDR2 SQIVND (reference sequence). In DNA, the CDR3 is TGTGCCAGTAGTACCCTCAGGGGGATTGGCACTGAAGCTTTCTTT. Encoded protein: CASSTLRGIGTEAFF.

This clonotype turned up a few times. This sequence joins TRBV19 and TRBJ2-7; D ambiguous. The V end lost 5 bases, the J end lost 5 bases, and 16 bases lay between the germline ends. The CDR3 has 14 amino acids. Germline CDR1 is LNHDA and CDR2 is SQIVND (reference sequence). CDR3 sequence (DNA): TGTGCCAGTAGTCCCGGTGATAGCCTCCACGAGCAGTACTTC. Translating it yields CASSPGDSLHEQYF. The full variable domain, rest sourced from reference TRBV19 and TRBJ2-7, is DGGITQSPKYLFRKEGQNVTLSCEQNLNHDAMYWYRQDPGQGLRLIYYSQIVNDFQKGDIAEGYSVSREKKESFPLTVTSAQKNPTAFYLCASSPGDSLHEQYFGPGTRLTVT.

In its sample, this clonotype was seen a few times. This CDR3 reads CASSIEGSRYSNQPQHF. The CDR3 region has the DNA TGTGCCAGTAGTATAGAGGGCAGCCGCTATAGCAATCAGCCCCAGCATTTT. The V and J genes are TRBV19 and TRBJ1-5, with unresolved D. Germline V gene lookup returns CDR1 LNHDA and CDR2 SQIVND (reference sequence). Trimming pared 0 bases from V and 0 bases from J, leaving 12 bases between. The CDR3 consists of 17 residues.

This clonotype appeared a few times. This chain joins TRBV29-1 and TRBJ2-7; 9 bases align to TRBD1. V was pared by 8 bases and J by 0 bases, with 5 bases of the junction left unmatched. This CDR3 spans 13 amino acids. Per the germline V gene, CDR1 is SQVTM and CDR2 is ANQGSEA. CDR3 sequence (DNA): TGCAGCATTAAACAGGGGGCCTCCTACGAGCAGTACTTC. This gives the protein CSIKQGASYEQYF.